This entry is about one T cell receptor beta chain. This clone has just one count. No cognate antigen has been identified for it. No qualities accompany the bases; no much larger clone lies one base away. Library prep was done by the immunoSEQ multiplex PCR assay. TCRdb's version of the immuneACCESS table is confined to in-frame rearrangements and falls short of the full clone set. An unresolved V gene accounts for under half of the shortfall where checked; the remainder is of unknown origin. In all, the sample holds fewer than 120,000 clones, and around 89% of those were seen once. About 3.7% of the sample is in the top ten clones. This record comes from a study of control samples from healthy donors and cancer patients (dated by TCRdb to 2019 to 2021). The germline V gene specifies MNHEY as CDR1 and SVGEGT as CDR2. There are 12 amino acids in the CDR3, from cysteine to phenylalanine inclusive. The DNA shown is the 36-base CDR3, in frame from base 1. Deletion took 6 bases off V and 0 bases off J, with a span of 4 bases between the germline ends.

Recombination linked TRBV6-2 or TRBV6-3 to TRBJ2-3, with the D gene call left open. The source is a woman between 55 and 75 years old with lung cancer. Sequencing used PBMCs. The CDR3 region reads CASSISTDTQYF. The DNA sequence reads TGTGCCAGCAGCATTAGCACAGATACGCAGTATTTT.